This T cell receptor (beta chain) is drawn from a study of T-cell reconstitution after alpha-beta-depleted transplantation in children. The authors prepared the TCRbeta library with unique molecular identifiers. TCRdb re-derived calls from the PCR reads in MiXCR, one entry per CDR3 protein. Of 800,000 to 1,000,000 distinct CDR3 sequences listed, roughly 31% are singletons. Study-wide points: There were reportedly several hundred expanded graft clones from which alpha-beta T cells came about two months after transplant.

The sample holds a few counts of this clonotype. Its antigen is not known. The CDR3 length is 17 residues. V dropped 5 bases and J dropped 0 bases, with 17 bases sitting between them. Germline V CDR1 and CDR2: SEHNR, FQNEAQ (reference sequence). This TCR came from a boy under two years old who had a stem cell transplant for SCID, so the T cells may come from the graft donor. Material: PBMCs, mostly from graft donor cells, obtained 360 days after TCRalphabeta/CD19-depleted stem cell transplant. The chain recombines TRBV7-9 with TRBJ2-1, with D possibly called TRBD1 or TRBD2 (5 bases each). The CDR3 sequence is CASSHSPKGSSYNEQFF. The CDR3 region has the DNA TGTGCCAGCAGCCATTCCCCTAAGGGGAGCTCCTACAATGAGCAGTTCTTC. Filled out from reference TRBV7-9 and TRBJ2-1, the complete variable domain reads DTGVSQNPRHKITKRGQNVTFRCDPISEHNRLYWYRQTLGQGPEFLTYFQNEAQLEKSRLLSDRFSAERPKGSFSTLEIQRTEQGDSAMYLCASSHSPKGSSYNEQFFGPGTRLTVL.